The entry below describes one T cell receptor beta chain. Every patient was affected by relapse after autologous stem cell transplantation, while exposure to brentuximab vedotin was not uniform. This sample is part of a study of PD-1 blockade in classical Hodgkin lymphoma. TCRdb keeps only in-frame clones here, not all; method: immunoSEQ multiplex PCR. The table records 37,000 or so clones, about 86% of them present only once. Germline V gene sequence: CDR1 SEHNR, CDR2 FQNEAQ (reference sequence). This CDR3 spans 12 amino acids. Trimming pared 6 bases from V and 1 base from J, leaving 6 bases between.

The TCR sequence derives from a human donor with classical Hodgkin lymphoma. This sample comprised peripheral blood mononuclear cells (PBMCs), obtained before the second cycle of nivolumab. The gene calls are TRBV7-9 and TRBJ1-1; D gene uncertain. CDR3 bases: TGTGCCAGCAGTGATAGGAACACTGAAGCTTTCTTT. It yields the protein CASSDRNTEAFF.